Following are 22 T cell receptor beta chains from one sample sequenced in a study of T-cell memory formation after mild COVID-19. Via MiXCR, TCRdb re-called the 5' RACE reads, giving one row per CDR3 protein. The sample contains over 450,000 distinct CDR3 sequences, roughly 20% of which appear only once. Sequences were obtained from PBMCs or a T cell subset sorted from them (not recorded which). The receptors shown here come from an adult woman who had mild COVID-19 (a few samples of this study predate the infection). Cell type and time point are not known.

This chain links TRBV4-3 with TRBJ2-5; D is possibly TRBD1 or TRBD2 (6 bases each). CDR1 is LGHNA and CDR2 is YSLEER in the germline V gene. The CDR3 loop spans 15 amino acids. Trimming pared 0 bases from V and 1 base from J, leaving 9 bases between. Here the CDR3 reads CASSQERDIQETQYF. The CDR3 nucleotides read TGCGCCAGCAGCCAAGAGCGGGACATCCAAGAGACCCAGTACTTC.

The gene calls are TRBV5-6 and TRBJ2-3; D is ambiguous. Trimming shortened V by 4 bases and J by 4 bases, and 13 bases separated the two germline ends. The CDR3 is made up of 14 amino acids. Germline V gives CDR1 SGHDT, CDR2 YYEEEE. The CDR3 loop reads CASSRPAMSDTQYF. The CDR3 DNA sequence: TGTGCCAGCAGCCGACCCGCTATGTCAGATACGCAGTATTTT.

This chain uses TRBV4-1 with TRBJ2-1; D may be TRBD1 or TRBD2 (6 bases each). This CDR3 region has 15 residues. CDR1 and CDR2 (germline): MGHRA, YSYEKL. V lost 1 base and J lost 8, with 15 bases in between. CDR3 nucleotide sequence: TGCGCCAGCAGCCAAGGGGGGGCAGCCGGCGATGAGCAGTTCTTC. Translating gives CASSQGGAAGDEQFF.

The J gene is TRBJ2-2, the V gene TRBV6-2 or TRBV6-3, with TRBD2 identical over 11 bases. The CDR3 consists of 18 residues. The germline V gene has CDR1 MNHEY and CDR2 SVGEGT. V shed 0 bases and J 3 bases; nucleotides not matched to a gene: 6. The CDR3 here is CASSYSRTSGSHTGELFF. The DNA for the CDR3 is TGTGCCAGCAGTTACTCGAGGACTAGCGGGTCTCACACCGGGGAGCTGTTTTTT.

This chain uses TRBV10-3 with TRBJ2-1, with TRBD2 identical over 8 bases. This CDR3 spans 15 amino acids. Losses at the gene ends were 4 bases for V and 7 bases for J; bases not matched to a gene: 9. Germline-derived CDR1 and CDR2 are ENHRY and SYGVKD. CDR3 sequence (DNA): TGTGCCATCAGTGCCGCCGGGACTAGGTCAAATGAGCAGTTCTTC. The encoded protein is CAISAAGTRSNEQFF.

This clonotype was counted between two and nine times. The chain employs TRBV20-1 and TRBJ1-5, with TRBD1 as a possible D gene (5 bases). CDR1 DFQATT and CDR2 SNEGSKA come from the germline V gene (reference sequence). The length of the CDR3 is 17 residues. The V end lost 3 bases, the J end lost 0 bases, and 18 bases lay between the germline ends. In nucleotides, the CDR3 is TGCAGTGCTAGTTTCCTCGACAGTTACTATAGCAATCAGCCCCAGCATTTT. Residues: CSASFLDSYYSNQPQHF.

This clonotype was recorded a few times. The chain carries TRBV12-3 or TRBV12-4 and TRBJ2-3, with 7 bases matching TRBD2. This CDR3 has 14 amino acids. V was pared by 6 bases and J by 1 base, with 4 bases of the junction left unmatched. This CDR3 is CASRSAGGTDTQYF. CDR3 nucleotides: TGTGCCAGCAGGTCGGCGGGGGGCACAGATACGCAGTATTTT.

Written as DNA, the CDR3 is TGTGCCAGCAGCCAAGATCCTGGAGGGGACAATGAGCAGTTCTTC. Its protein product is CASSQDPGGDNEQFF. The rearrangement joins TRBV14 to TRBJ2-1, with D possibly matching TRBD2 (6 bases). This CDR3 is built from 15 residues. The germline V gene encodes CDR1 SGHDN and CDR2 FVKESK. The germline V and J ends were trimmed by 0 bases and 5 bases, with 11 bases remaining between them.

The chain has TRBV9 and TRBJ2-2; TRBD2 matches at 8 bases. Germline loops: CDR1 SGDLS, CDR2 YYNGEE. The CDR3 totals 18 residues. V lost 3 bases, J lost 4 bases, and 14 bases stayed unmatched. The CDR3 is CASSGGPRSGGPTGELFF. The CDR3 DNA reads TGTGCCAGCAGCGGAGGCCCAAGGAGCGGGGGCCCCACCGGGGAGCTGTTTTTT. The full variable domain, in which reference TRBV9 and TRBJ2-2 provide the parts outside the CDR3, is DSGVTQTPKHLITATGQRVTLRCSPRSGDLSVYWYQQSLDQGLQFLIQYYNGEERAKGNILERFSAQQFPDLHSELNLSSLELGDSALYFCASSGGPRSGGPTGELFFGEGSRLTVL.

This chain uses TRBV9 with TRBJ2-1; TRBD2 might be the D (5 bases). Germline V CDR1 and CDR2: SGDLS, YYNGEE. V was cut by 4 bases and J by 6 bases, with 11 bases left in between. The CDR3 consists of 13 residues. The CDR3 nucleotides read TGTGCCAGCAGCCCCTCAGGACTCAATGAGCAGTTCTTC. This gives the protein CASSPSGLNEQFF.

This clonotype showed up just a few times. The chain couples TRBV6-4 to TRBJ2-7; TRBD1 matches at 7 bases. The CDR3 contains 13 residues. V shed 0 bases and J 12 bases; nucleotides not matched to a gene: 8. The germline gives CDR1 MRHNA, CDR2 SNTAGT. CDR3 DNA sequence: TGTGCCAGCAGTGACTCGAGGGGGCTTAAGCTGTACTTC. Amino acid sequence: CASSDSRGLKLYF.

The chain combines TRBV6-1 with TRBJ1-1; D remains unclear. In germline, CDR1 is MNHNS, CDR2 SASEGT. This CDR3 spans 15 amino acids. V shed 7 bases and J shed 0 bases, with 15 bases lying between them. The CDR3 region has the DNA TGTGCCAGCAATCCTCGGTCCCAAATGAACACTGAAGCTTTCTTT. Its translation is CASNPRSQMNTEAFF.

V gene TRBV2 combines with J gene TRBJ1-1, with 9 bases aligning to TRBD1. The CDR3 runs to 15 residues. The germline V gene encodes CDR1 SNHLY and CDR2 FYNNEI. J was trimmed by 1 base and V by 6 bases; bases with no gene match: 6. The CDR3 is CASRKEGQGNTEAFF. As DNA, the CDR3 is TGTGCCAGCAGGAAAGAGGGACAGGGGAACACTGAAGCTTTCTTT.

The chain has TRBV27 and TRBJ2-1; 10 bases are a match to TRBD2. V lost 5 bases to trimming and J lost 3 bases; unmatched junction nucleotides: 13. The CDR3 has 18 residues. Germline V gene sequence: CDR1 MNHEY, CDR2 SMNVEV (reference sequence). CDR3 region: CASSPLLQAGGDYNEQFF. As DNA, the CDR3 is TGTGCCAGCAGTCCACTTCTCCAAGCGGGGGGGGACTACAATGAGCAGTTCTTC.

This clonotype was seen once. The chain carries TRBV20-1 and TRBJ1-2, with 8 bases fitting TRBD1. Germline assignment: CDR1 DFQATT and CDR2 SNEGSKA (reference sequence). The J segment lost 5 bases and the V segment lost 0 bases, leaving 5 bases of the junction unmatched. This CDR3 region has 14 residues. The CDR3 spells CSAREGTGTYGYTF. DNA for the CDR3: TGCAGTGCTAGAGAGGGGACAGGAACGTATGGCTACACCTTC.

This clonotype was picked up a small number of times. The chain is built from TRBV12-3 or TRBV12-4 and TRBJ1-1; 10 bases map to TRBD1. The CDR3 spans 17 residues. Trimming at V came to 5 bases and at J to 5 bases, leaving 14 bases not matched to a gene. The CDR3 nucleotides read TGTGCCAGCAGTCCTCTTGGACAGGGGGTCCGGGCTACTGAAGCTTTCTTT. This codes for CASSPLGQGVRATEAFF.

This clonotype appeared a few times. V and J are TRBV3-1 and TRBJ2-7, with D perhaps TRBD1 (6 bases). Germline V gene data show CDR1 as LGHDT and CDR2 as YNNKEL (reference sequence). V was cut by 3 bases and J by 1 base, with 16 bases left in between. There are 16 residues in the CDR3. The chain's CDR3 is CASSHNPGHVSYEQYF. DNA for the CDR3: TGTGCCAGCAGCCACAACCCGGGACATGTGTCCTACGAGCAGTACTTC.

The chain links TRBV7-2 to TRBJ1-5; TRBD1 matches at 9 bases. The CDR3 covers 15 residues. The germline V gene encodes CDR1 SGHTA and CDR2 FQGNSA. V lost 1 base and J lost 9; bases outside the gene matches: 7. The DNA for the CDR3 is TGTGCCAGCAGCTTAGGTGGGACAGGGCTCTTGCCCCAGCATTTT. Translating gives CASSLGGTGLLPQHF.

The V and J genes are TRBV24-1 and TRBJ2-1; D not resolved. Germline V gives CDR1 KGHDR, CDR2 SFDVKD. The germline V and J ends were trimmed by 4 bases and 6 bases, with 15 bases remaining between them. The CDR3 contains 15 residues. The CDR3 sequence: CATSDPRVRLNEQFF. CDR3 DNA sequence: TGTGCCACCAGTGACCCACGGGTTCGGCTCAATGAGCAGTTCTTC.

This clonotype turned up a few times. This chain joins TRBV12-3 or TRBV12-4 and TRBJ2-6; D is unclear. V was shortened by 0 bases and J by 1 base, with 10 bases between the two germline ends. This CDR3 is 17 amino acids long. In DNA form, the CDR3 reads TGTGCCAGCAGTTTAGCGCGGCTGCTATCTGGGGCCAACGTCCTGACTTTC. It codes for CASSLARLLSGANVLTF.

The chain carries TRBV7-8 and TRBJ2-3; possibly TRBD1 for D (5 bases). Trimming shortened V by 7 bases and J by 2 bases, and 22 bases separated the two germline ends. The CDR3 is made up of 17 amino acids. The V gene's germline CDR1 is SGHVS and CDR2 FQNEAQ. The CDR3 nucleotides are TGTGCCAGCAAGGGTGGGGCAGCGCCTTTCTTCACAGATACGCAGTATTTT. Amino acids: CASKGGAAPFFTDTQYF.

This clonotype was recorded only once. The gene calls are TRBV12-3 or TRBV12-4 and TRBJ2-3, with D perhaps TRBD1 (6 bases). V gave up 6 bases and J gave up 3 bases, with 13 bases separating them. The CDR3 sequence is 14 residues long. CDR3 residues: CASSFVQGTDTQYF. The DNA for the CDR3 is TGTGCCAGCAGCTTCGTCCAGGGGACAGATACGCAGTATTTT.